This TCR beta chain was profiled in a study of blood T cell repertoires in COVID-19. Study-level background: Spain, Italy and the United States supplied samples that represented acute and convalescent COVID-19.

Authors' analysis steps: Scientists estimated how many nucleated cells there were by amplifying reference gene primers. Method: immunoSEQ multiplex PCR; TCRdb's copy keeps in-frame clones and lacks some. The V and J calls and clone size come from that table; D and trimming were worked out from the DNA. This sample has approximately 37,000 clones, with roughly 85% found just once. CDR1 LNHDA and CDR2 SQIVND come from the germline V gene (reference sequence). Trimming took off 7 bases at V and 6 bases at J, with 24 bases between the two ends. The CDR3 length is 16 residues. Sequencing was carried out using peripheral blood. The TCR originated in a man aged 40-49 years with active COVID-19. The V gene is TRBV19, the J gene TRBJ1-2; D unclear. The CDR3 protein is CASNRIGETEGHGYTF. The CDR3 DNA follows: TGTGCCAGTAACCGAATTGGGGAGACTGAGGGTCATGGCTACACCTTC.